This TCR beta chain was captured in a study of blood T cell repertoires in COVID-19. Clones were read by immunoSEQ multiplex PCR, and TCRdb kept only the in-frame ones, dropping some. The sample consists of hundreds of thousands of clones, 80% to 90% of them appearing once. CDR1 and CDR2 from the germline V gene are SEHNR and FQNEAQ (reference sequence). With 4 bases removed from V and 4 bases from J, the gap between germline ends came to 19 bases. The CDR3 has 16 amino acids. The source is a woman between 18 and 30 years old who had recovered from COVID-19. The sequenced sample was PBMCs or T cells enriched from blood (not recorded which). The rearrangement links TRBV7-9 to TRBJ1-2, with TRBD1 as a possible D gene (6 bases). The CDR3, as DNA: TGTGCCAGCAGCTACGATGGGGCAGGGGAGGGCTATGGCTACACCTTC. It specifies CASSYDGAGEGYGYTF.